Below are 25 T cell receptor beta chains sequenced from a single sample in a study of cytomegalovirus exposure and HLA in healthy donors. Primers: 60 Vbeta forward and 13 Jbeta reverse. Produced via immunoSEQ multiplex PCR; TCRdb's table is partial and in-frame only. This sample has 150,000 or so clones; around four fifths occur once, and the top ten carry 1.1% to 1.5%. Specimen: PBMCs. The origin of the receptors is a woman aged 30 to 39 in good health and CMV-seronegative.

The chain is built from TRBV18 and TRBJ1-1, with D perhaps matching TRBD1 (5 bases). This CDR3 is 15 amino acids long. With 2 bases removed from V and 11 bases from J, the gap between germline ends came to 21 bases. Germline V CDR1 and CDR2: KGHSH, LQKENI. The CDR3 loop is CASSPITGGAIDAFF. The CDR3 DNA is TGTGCCAGCTCACCAATCACAGGCGGGGCGATCGACGCTTTCTTT.

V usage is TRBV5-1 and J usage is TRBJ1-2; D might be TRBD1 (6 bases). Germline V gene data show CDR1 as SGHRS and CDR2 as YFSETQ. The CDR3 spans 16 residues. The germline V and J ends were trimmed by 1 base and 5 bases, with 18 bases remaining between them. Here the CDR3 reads CASSLKGQGHPYGYTF. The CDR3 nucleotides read TGCGCCAGCAGCTTGAAGGGACAAGGCCATCCTTATGGCTACACCTTC. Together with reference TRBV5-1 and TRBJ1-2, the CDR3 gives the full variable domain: KAGVTQTPRYLIKTRGQQVTLSCSPISGHRSVSWYQQTPGQGLQFLFEYFSETQRNKGNFPGRFSGRQFSNSRSEMNVSTLELGDSALYLCASSLKGQGHPYGYTFGSGTRLTVV.

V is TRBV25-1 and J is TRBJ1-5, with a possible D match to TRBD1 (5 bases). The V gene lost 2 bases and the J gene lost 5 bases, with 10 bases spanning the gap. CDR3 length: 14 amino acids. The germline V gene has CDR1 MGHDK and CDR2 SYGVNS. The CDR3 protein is CASSETQGHQPQHF. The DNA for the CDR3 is TGTGCCAGCAGTGAAACGCAGGGCCATCAGCCCCAGCATTTT.

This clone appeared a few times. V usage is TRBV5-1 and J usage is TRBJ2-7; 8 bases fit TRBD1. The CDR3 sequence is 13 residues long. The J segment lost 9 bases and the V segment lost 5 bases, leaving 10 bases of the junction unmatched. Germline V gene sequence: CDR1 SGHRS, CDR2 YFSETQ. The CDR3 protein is CASRLDRGSGQYF. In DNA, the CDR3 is TGCGCCAGCAGACTAGACAGGGGCAGTGGGCAGTACTTC.

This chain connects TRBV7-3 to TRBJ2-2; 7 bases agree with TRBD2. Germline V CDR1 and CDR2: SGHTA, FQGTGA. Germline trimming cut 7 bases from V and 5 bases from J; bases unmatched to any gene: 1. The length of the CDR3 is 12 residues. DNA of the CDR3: TGTGCCAGCAAAGCGGGGACCGGGGAGCTGTTTTTT. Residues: CASKAGTGELFF.

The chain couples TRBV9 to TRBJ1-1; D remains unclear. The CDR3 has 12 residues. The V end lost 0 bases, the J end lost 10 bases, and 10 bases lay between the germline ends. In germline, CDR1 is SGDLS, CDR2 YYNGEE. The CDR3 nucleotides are TGTGCCAGCAGCGTAGAAACGGGGAGAGCTTTCTTT. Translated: CASSVETGRAFF. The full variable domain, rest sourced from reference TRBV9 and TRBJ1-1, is DSGVTQTPKHLITATGQRVTLRCSPRSGDLSVYWYQQSLDQGLQFLIQYYNGEERAKGNILERFSAQQFPDLHSELNLSSLELGDSALYFCASSVETGRAFFGQGTRLTVV.

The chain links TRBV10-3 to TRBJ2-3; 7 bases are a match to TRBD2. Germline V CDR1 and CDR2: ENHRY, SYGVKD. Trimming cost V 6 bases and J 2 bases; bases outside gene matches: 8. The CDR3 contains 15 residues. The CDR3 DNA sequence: TGTGCCATCAGCCAAAGCGGGGACTCCACAGATACGCAGTATTTT. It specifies CAISQSGDSTDTQYF.

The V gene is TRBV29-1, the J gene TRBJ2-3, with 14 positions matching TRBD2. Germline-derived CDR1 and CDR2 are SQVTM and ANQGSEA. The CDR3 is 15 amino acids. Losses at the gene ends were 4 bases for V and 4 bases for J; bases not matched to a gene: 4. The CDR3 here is CSVVGLAGGSDTQYF. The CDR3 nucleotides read TGCAGCGTTGTCGGACTAGCGGGGGGATCAGATACGCAGTATTTT.

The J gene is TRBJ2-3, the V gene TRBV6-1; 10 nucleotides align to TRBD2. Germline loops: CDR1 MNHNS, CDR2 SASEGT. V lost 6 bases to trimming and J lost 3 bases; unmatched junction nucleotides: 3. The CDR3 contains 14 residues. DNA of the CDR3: TGTGCCAGCAGACTAGCGGGGTGGACAGATACGCAGTATTTT. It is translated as CASRLAGWTDTQYF.

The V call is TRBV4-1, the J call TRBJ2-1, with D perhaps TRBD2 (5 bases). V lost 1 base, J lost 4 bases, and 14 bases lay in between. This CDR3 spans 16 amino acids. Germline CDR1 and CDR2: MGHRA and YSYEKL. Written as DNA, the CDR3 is TGCGCCAGCAGCCAAGTGGACTTGGTATCTTACAATGAGCAGTTCTTC. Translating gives CASSQVDLVSYNEQFF.

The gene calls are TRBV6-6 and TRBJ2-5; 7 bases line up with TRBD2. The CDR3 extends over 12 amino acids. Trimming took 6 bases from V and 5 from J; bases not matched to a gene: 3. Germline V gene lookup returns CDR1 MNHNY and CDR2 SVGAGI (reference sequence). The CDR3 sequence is CASSHGGETQYF. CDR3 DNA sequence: TGTGCCAGCAGCCACGGGGGGGAGACCCAGTACTTC.

The CDR3 DNA sequence: TGTGCCAGTAAACCGACCGGGACAGCCAGCTCTGGGGCCAACGTCCTGACTTTC. Translating gives CASKPTGTASSGANVLTF. The chain employs TRBV19 and TRBJ2-6, with TRBD1 identical over 7 bases. The V and J ends lost 7 bases and 0 bases, in that order; junction bases with no gene match: 12. The CDR3 runs 18 residues. Germline assignment: CDR1 LNHDA and CDR2 SQIVND (reference sequence).

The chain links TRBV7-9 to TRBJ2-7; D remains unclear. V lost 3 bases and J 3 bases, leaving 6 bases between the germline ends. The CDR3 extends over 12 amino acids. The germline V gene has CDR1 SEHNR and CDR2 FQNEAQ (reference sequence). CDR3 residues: CASSFGFYEQYF. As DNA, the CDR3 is TGTGCCAGCAGCTTCGGTTTCTACGAGCAGTACTTC.

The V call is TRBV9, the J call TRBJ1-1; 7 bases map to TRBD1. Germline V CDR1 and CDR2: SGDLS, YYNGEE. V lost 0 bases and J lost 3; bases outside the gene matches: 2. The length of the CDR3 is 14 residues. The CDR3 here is CASSVVRGYTEAFF. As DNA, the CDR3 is TGTGCCAGCAGCGTAGTCAGGGGGTACACTGAAGCTTTCTTT.

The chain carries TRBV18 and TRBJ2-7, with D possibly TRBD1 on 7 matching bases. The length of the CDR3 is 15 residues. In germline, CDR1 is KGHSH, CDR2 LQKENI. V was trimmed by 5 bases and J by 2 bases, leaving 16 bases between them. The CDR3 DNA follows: TGTGCCAGCTCAGAAACTGCAGGGGGGCCCTACGAGCAGTACTTC. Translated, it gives CASSETAGGPYEQYF.

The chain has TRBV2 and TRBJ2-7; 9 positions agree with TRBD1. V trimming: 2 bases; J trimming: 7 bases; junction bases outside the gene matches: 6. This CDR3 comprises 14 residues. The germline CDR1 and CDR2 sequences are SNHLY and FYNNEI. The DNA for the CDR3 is TGTGCCAGCAGTGAAACAGGGGGCGTGGGGGAGCAGTACTTC. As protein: CASSETGGVGEQYF.

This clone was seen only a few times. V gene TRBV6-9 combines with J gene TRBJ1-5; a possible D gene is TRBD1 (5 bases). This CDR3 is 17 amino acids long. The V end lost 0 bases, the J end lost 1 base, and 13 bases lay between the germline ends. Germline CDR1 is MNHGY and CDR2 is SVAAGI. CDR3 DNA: TGTGCCAGCAGTTATTCGACGGGGGGGGAAAGCAATCAGCCCCAGCATTTT. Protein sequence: CASSYSTGGESNQPQHF.

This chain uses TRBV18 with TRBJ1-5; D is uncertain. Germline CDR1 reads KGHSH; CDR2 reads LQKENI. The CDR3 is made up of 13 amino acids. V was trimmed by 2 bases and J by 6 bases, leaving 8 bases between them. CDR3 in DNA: TGTGCCAGCTCACCATCCGGGATTCAGCCCCAGCATTTT. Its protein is CASSPSGIQPQHF.

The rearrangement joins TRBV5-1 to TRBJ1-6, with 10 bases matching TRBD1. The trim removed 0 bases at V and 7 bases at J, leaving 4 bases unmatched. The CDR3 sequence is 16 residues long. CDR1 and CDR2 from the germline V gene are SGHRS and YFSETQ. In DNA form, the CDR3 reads TGCGCCAGCAGCTTGGCCCGGGACAGGGGCAATTCACCCCTCCACTTT. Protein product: CASSLARDRGNSPLHF.

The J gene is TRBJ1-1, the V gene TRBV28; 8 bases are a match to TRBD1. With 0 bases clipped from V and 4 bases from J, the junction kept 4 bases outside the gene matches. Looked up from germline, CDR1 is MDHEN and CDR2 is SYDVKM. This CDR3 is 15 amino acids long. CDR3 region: CASSLWQGASTEAFF. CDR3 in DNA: TGTGCCAGCAGTTTATGGCAGGGGGCGAGCACTGAAGCTTTCTTT.

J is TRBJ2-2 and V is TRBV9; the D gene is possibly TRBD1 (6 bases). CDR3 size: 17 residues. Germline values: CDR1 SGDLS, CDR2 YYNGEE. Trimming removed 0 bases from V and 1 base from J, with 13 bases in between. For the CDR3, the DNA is TGTGCCAGCAGCGTAGATCAACAGGGCTGGAACACCGGGGAGCTGTTTTTT. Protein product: CASSVDQQGWNTGELFF.

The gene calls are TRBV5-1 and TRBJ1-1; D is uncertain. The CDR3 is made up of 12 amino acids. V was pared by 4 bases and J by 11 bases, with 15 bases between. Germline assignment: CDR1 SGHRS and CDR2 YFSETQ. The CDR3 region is CASSLGPEVAFF. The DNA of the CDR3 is TGCGCCAGCAGCCTTGGGCCAGAAGTGGCTTTCTTT.

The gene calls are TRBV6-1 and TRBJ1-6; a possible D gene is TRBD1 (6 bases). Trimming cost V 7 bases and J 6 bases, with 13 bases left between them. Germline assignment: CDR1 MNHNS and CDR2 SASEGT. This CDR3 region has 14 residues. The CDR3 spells CASKRDIGNSPLHF. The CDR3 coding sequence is TGTGCCAGCAAGAGGGACATCGGTAATTCACCCCTCCACTTT.

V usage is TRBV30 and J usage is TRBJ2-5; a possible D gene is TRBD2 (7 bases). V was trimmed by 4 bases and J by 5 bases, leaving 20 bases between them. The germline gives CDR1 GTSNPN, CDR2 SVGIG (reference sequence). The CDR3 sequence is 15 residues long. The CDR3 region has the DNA TGTGCCTGGATTATAGGACGGGGGAGGGGGGAGACCCAGTACTTC. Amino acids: CAWIIGRGRGETQYF.

The CDR3 DNA is TGTGCCAGCAGCCGCCGGGAGACTAATTCACCCCTCCACTTT. Protein product: CASSRRETNSPLHF. This chain connects TRBV14 to TRBJ1-6; D is unresolved. The V end lost 4 bases, the J end lost 6 bases, and 10 bases lay between the germline ends. This CDR3 has 14 residues. Germline-derived CDR1 and CDR2 are SGHDN and FVKESK. Drawing the rest from reference TRBV14 and TRBJ1-6, the complete variable domain is EAGVTQFPSHSVIEKGQTVTLRCDPISGHDNLYWYRRVMGKEIKFLLHFVKESKQDESGMPNNRFLAERTGGTYSTLKVQPAELEDSGVYFCASSRRETNSPLHFGNGTRLTVT.